The source of this T cell receptor (beta chain) is a study of T cell repertoires in cytomegalovirus infection. Study background: Evidence of both CMV infection and a matching HLA type came from public TCR beta signatures.

This clonotype has only a few counts. Its antigen remains unknown. Each CDR3 protein gets one entry after TCRdb re-called the reads with MiXCR. The data contain around 78,000 distinct CDR3 sequences, roughly a quarter of them singletons. There are 15 residues in the CDR3. CDR1 SGHRS and CDR2 YFSETQ come from the germline V gene. Trimming stripped 0 bases from V and 6 bases from J, with 14 bases between. The receptor was derived from a human donor in good health (CMV status not recorded). Some clones in this sample may be carry-over from other donors' samples. This sample comprised CD8+ T cells from cultured PBMCs, obtained from culture after CMV antigen stimulation. The V gene is TRBV5-1, the J gene TRBJ2-3; the D is unclear. CDR3 protein: CASSLVPDRLDTQYF. CDR3 nucleotides: TGCGCCAGCAGCTTGGTCCCAGACCGTTTGGATACGCAGTATTTT.